The 2 T cell receptor beta chains reported below all come from one sample, sequenced in a study of T cells in Graves' hyperthyroidism and ophthalmopathy. TCR beta CDR3 sequences were amplified from RNA transcripts. TCR CDR3 regions were first amplified by RT-PCR with HTBI primers. TCRdb independently ran MiXCR on the multiplex PCR reads; one entry per CDR3 protein. The table records around 600,000 distinct CDR3 sequences, approximately 14% of them present only once. Material: blood. The receptors come from a woman between 18 and 29 years old with Graves' ophthalmopathy.

This clonotype has ten or more counts. This chain joins TRBV20-1 and TRBJ2-7; D unresolved. The CDR3 is 12 residues long. CDR1 DFQATT and CDR2 SNEGSKA come from the germline V gene (reference sequence). V was pared by 0 bases and J by 5 bases, with 8 bases between. This chain's CDR3 is CSARDRHHEQYF. CDR3 sequence (DNA): TGCAGTGCTAGAGACAGGCACCACGAGCAGTACTTC.

This rearrangement joins TRBV5-1 to TRBJ1-3; D is perhaps TRBD1 (5 bases). V was pared by 3 bases and J by 0 bases, with 16 bases between. Germline V CDR1 and CDR2: SGHRS, YFSETQ. CDR3 size: 17 residues. CDR3 in amino acids: CASSSDSTVNSGNTIYF. For the CDR3, the DNA is TGCGCCAGCAGCTCAGATTCGACAGTGAACTCTGGAAACACCATATATTTT.